This entry lists 2 T cell receptor beta chains sequenced from one sample in a study of T cells expressing NK-cell markers (dated by TCRdb to the early 2020s). The protocol used for the library was 5' RACE. The data were produced on an Illumina HiSeq 2000. Each CDR3 protein sequence appears as one entry after TCRdb reprocessed the reads, and no DNA is included. The table for this sample lists about 550,000 distinct CDR3 sequences. Jointly, the top ten make up 3% to 4.5% of the sample. The sequenced material came from blood T cells: a sorted CD56 or NKG2C T cell subset, CD4+ or CD8+ T cells, or bulk PBMC T cells (not recorded which). The receptors were gathered from a man younger than 35 in good health. Donor details come from another sample of the same person, matched by shared clones.

The CDR3 loop is CASSSLQGARDTQYF. The chain combines TRBV11-3 with TRBJ2-3; lacking DNA, the TRBD1 call made by TCRdb goes unchecked. The germline V gene encodes CDR1 SGHNT and CDR2 YENEEA. This CDR3 comprises 15 residues.

The rearrangement joins TRBV2 to TRBJ2-1; with no DNA, the TCRdb D assignment of TRBD2 cannot be verified. The CDR3 is 15 residues long. The germline V gene has CDR1 SNHLY and CDR2 FYNNEI. CDR3 sequence reads: CASKFETSGFNEQFF.